A single sample is the source of the 21 T cell receptor beta chains below, sequenced in a study of blood T cells in healthy people across ages. Sample-barcoded 5' priming and a J-beta primer mix drove a second PCR of 7 to 11 cycles. Each CDR3 protein is one row after TCRdb ran MiXCR on the 5' RACE reads. The profile shows 600,000 to 800,000 distinct CDR3 sequences, 20% to 25% of them singletons. Sequenced sample: blood. The receptors derive from a man between 65 and 85 years old in good health.

V gene TRBV5-1 combines with J gene TRBJ2-5; the D gene is possibly TRBD1 (5 bases). The CDR3 runs to 14 residues. Germline values: CDR1 SGHRS, CDR2 YFSETQ. V was trimmed by 0 bases and J by 2 bases, leaving 8 bases between them. The CDR3 sequence: CASSLAQGQETQYF. As DNA, the CDR3 is TGCGCCAGCAGCTTGGCCCAGGGACAAGAGACCCAGTACTTC.

This clonotype was seen a handful of times. The chain uses TRBV18 and TRBJ2-2, with D possibly being TRBD1 (5 bases). CDR1 KGHSH and CDR2 LQKENI come from the germline V gene. The CDR3 sequence is 15 residues long. V shed 0 bases and J shed 4 bases, with 9 bases lying between them. The DNA of the CDR3 is TGTGCCAGCTCACCACCGGGGCGCAGCACCGGGGAGCTGTTTTTT. It yields the protein CASSPPGRSTGELFF. Looking up the rest from reference TRBV18 and TRBJ2-2 gives the full variable domain: NAGVMQNPRHLVRRRGQEARLRCSPMKGHSHVYWYRQLPEEGLKFMVYLQKENIIDESGMPKERFSAEFPKEGPSILRIQQVVRGDSAAYFCASSPPGRSTGELFFGEGSRLTVL.

The chain couples TRBV29-1 to TRBJ2-7; 10 bases are a match to TRBD2. The J call may be faulty, since TRBJ2-1 better matches the DNA end. The germline V gene has CDR1 SQVTM and CDR2 ANQGSEA. The CDR3 sequence is 19 residues long. The CDR3: CSVENGTWGRLAGYNEQFF. The CDR3 DNA reads TGCAGCGTTGAAAACGGGACATGGGGTCGACTAGCGGGCTACAATGAGCAGTTCTTC.

The chain uses TRBV24-1 and TRBJ2-2; D is undetermined. V was pared by 6 bases and J by 2 bases, with 3 bases between. Looked up from germline, CDR1 is KGHDR and CDR2 is SFDVKD. The CDR3 runs 12 residues. CDR3 in amino acids: CATSHNTGELFF. CDR3 DNA sequence: TGTGCCACCAGTCACAACACCGGGGAGCTGTTTTTT.

This clonotype came up many times. The chain recombines TRBV5-1 with TRBJ2-7; tentatively, D is TRBD1 (6 bases). The V and J ends lost 0 bases and 0 bases respectively, with 13 bases between them. The CDR3 contains 16 residues. CDR1 is SGHRS and CDR2 is YFSETQ in the germline V gene. CDR3 sequence: CASSLGPGQTSYEQYF. CDR3 in DNA: TGCGCCAGCAGCTTGGGGCCTGGACAGACCTCCTACGAGCAGTACTTC.

This clonotype was found a few times. V and J are TRBV25-1 and TRBJ2-5; TRBD1 agrees at 7 bases. The J call is in doubt because the DNA end fits TRBJ2-1 better. The CDR3 runs to 14 residues. From germline, CDR1 is MGHDK and CDR2 SYGVNS. Here the CDR3 reads CASSDLDRADEQFF. Written as DNA, the CDR3 is TGTGCCAGCAGTGACCTCGACAGGGCTGATGAGCAGTTCTTC.

The chain combines TRBV5-1 with TRBJ1-1; TRBD1 agrees at 7 bases. The CDR3 spans 15 residues. Germline CDR1 reads SGHRS; CDR2 reads YFSETQ. Trimming took 1 base from V and 4 from J; bases not matched to a gene: 7. The CDR3 here is CASSLPQTGSTEAFF. The CDR3 nucleotides read TGCGCCAGCAGCTTGCCCCAGACAGGGAGCACTGAAGCTTTCTTT. Filled out from reference TRBV5-1 and TRBJ1-1, the complete variable domain reads KAGVTQTPRYLIKTRGQQVTLSCSPISGHRSVSWYQQTPGQGLQFLFEYFSETQRNKGNFPGRFSGRQFSNSRSEMNVSTLELGDSALYLCASSLPQTGSTEAFFGQGTRLTVV.

The chain uses TRBV28 and TRBJ2-1, with 12 bases lining up with TRBD2. J gave up 7 bases and V 6 bases, and 7 bases lay outside the gene matches. There are 15 residues in the CDR3. Germline V gives CDR1 MDHEN, CDR2 SYDVKM. DNA for the CDR3: TGTGCCAGCAGCATCCTAGCGGGAGGGCCTAATGAGCAGTTCTTC. Protein sequence: CASSILAGGPNEQFF.

For this clonotype: One junction end disagrees with the germline gene, perhaps due to a read error. The chain links TRBV5-1 to TRBJ1-5; tentative D call: TRBD1 (6 bases). Looked up from germline, CDR1 is SGHRS and CDR2 is YFSETQ. CDR3 size: 15 residues. This CDR3 is CASSLAGDSNQPQHF. The CDR3 DNA is TGTGCCAGCAGCTTGGCAGGGGATAGCAATCAGCCCCAGCATTTT.

V usage is TRBV5-8 and J usage is TRBJ2-5; 7 bases agree with TRBD1. V trimming: 4 bases; J trimming: 8 bases; junction bases outside the gene matches: 14. Germline V lookup: CDR1 SGHTS, CDR2 YDEGEE. This CDR3 has 15 amino acids. CDR3 in amino acids: CASSHGQVGPGTQYF. CDR3 nucleotide sequence: TGTGCCAGCAGCCACGGACAGGTGGGGCCAGGTACCCAGTACTTC.

This clonotype was found a few times. The chain couples TRBV3-1 to TRBJ1-6; 7 bases align to TRBD1. Germline CDR1 and CDR2: LGHDT and YNNKEL (reference sequence). The CDR3 covers 15 residues. V lost 1 base and J lost 10; bases outside the gene matches: 7. The CDR3 here is CASSQGDRNRSPLHF. The CDR3 region has the DNA TGTGCCAGCAGCCAAGGGGACAGAAACAGATCACCCCTCCACTTT.

Only a few counts were recorded for this clonotype. The chain employs TRBV29-1 and TRBJ1-3, with no clear D. The CDR3 runs 13 residues. V lost 3 bases to trimming and J lost 4 bases, with 10 bases between them. Germline V gives CDR1 SQVTM, CDR2 ANQGSEA. The CDR3 loop reads CSVDVVEGNTIYF. CDR3 in DNA: TGCAGCGTTGATGTGGTGGAGGGAAACACCATATATTTT.

This clonotype was counted only a few times. The V and J genes are TRBV6-1 and TRBJ2-1; weak D call: TRBD2 (5 bases). The length of the CDR3 is 16 residues. The V gene's germline CDR1 is MNHNS and CDR2 SASEGT. V was shortened by 2 bases and J by 3 bases, with 14 bases between the two germline ends. The CDR3 nucleotides read TGTGCCAGCAGTGAATCGACTATCCGTTACTACAATGAGCAGTTCTTC. Amino acid sequence: CASSESTIRYYNEQFF.

The V call is TRBV5-1, the J call TRBJ1-1; the D is unclear. The germline V and J ends were trimmed by 0 bases and 2 bases, with 8 bases remaining between them. This CDR3 has 14 residues. From germline, CDR1 is SGHRS and CDR2 YFSETQ. The CDR3: CASSLDNRNTEAFF. In DNA form, the CDR3 reads TGCGCCAGCAGCTTGGATAACAGAAACACTGAAGCTTTCTTT.

This clonotype was counted a few times. The rearrangement links TRBV4-1 to TRBJ2-5; TRBD2 aligns across 13 bases. Germline V gene lookup returns CDR1 MGHRA and CDR2 YSYEKL. The CDR3 extends over 17 amino acids. Trimming cost V 1 base and J 4 bases; bases outside gene matches: 6. The CDR3 reads CASSQGTSGSRGETQYF. The CDR3 DNA follows: TGCGCCAGCAGCCAAGGGACTAGCGGGAGTAGGGGAGAGACCCAGTACTTC.

This clonotype has more than one count but fewer than ten. The chain joins TRBV20-1 to TRBJ2-7; D might be TRBD1 (5 bases). Trimming shortened V by 4 bases and J by 3 bases, and 13 bases separated the two germline ends. From germline, CDR1 is DFQATT and CDR2 SNEGSKA (reference sequence). CDR3 length: 13 amino acids. This CDR3 is CSATPQGSYEQYF. CDR3 sequence (DNA): TGCAGTGCTACACCCCAGGGTAGCTACGAGCAGTACTTC.

CDR3 protein: CASLVSGRETQYF. CDR3 sequence (DNA): TGTGCCAGCCTTGTGTCGGGGCGGGAGACCCAGTACTTC. The chain couples TRBV6-1 to TRBJ2-5; D assignment may be TRBD1 or TRBD2 (5 bases each). V lost 8 bases, J lost 5 bases, and 15 bases lay in between. Germline CDR1 reads MNHNS; CDR2 reads SASEGT. This CDR3 is 13 amino acids long.

This clonotype was picked up a small number of times. V and J are TRBV9 and TRBJ2-1, with D unresolved. Per germline, CDR1 SGDLS and CDR2 YYNGEE. The germline V and J ends were trimmed by 0 bases and 6 bases, with 16 bases remaining between them. The CDR3 consists of 16 residues. The CDR3 is CASSVVDASSGNEQFF. The CDR3 bases are TGTGCCAGCAGCGTAGTGGACGCCAGCTCGGGCAATGAGCAGTTCTTC.

V is TRBV25-1 and J is TRBJ1-2, with 9 positions matching TRBD1. Per the germline V gene, CDR1 is MGHDK and CDR2 is SYGVNS. This CDR3 is 16 amino acids long. The V gene end was trimmed by 3 bases and the J gene end by 7 bases; junction bases not matched to a gene: 12. The CDR3 sequence is CASSDGQGYFEPGYTF. The CDR3 DNA reads TGTGCCAGCAGTGATGGACAGGGGTACTTTGAACCTGGCTACACCTTC.

The sample holds a few counts of this clonotype. This chain connects TRBV5-6 to TRBJ2-2; the D gene is possibly TRBD1 (6 bases). Germline CDR1 is SGHDT and CDR2 is YYEEEE. V gave up 0 bases and J gave up 6 bases, with 15 bases separating them. The CDR3 is 16 amino acids. The CDR3 protein is CASSLVGRGGSGELFF. The CDR3 DNA sequence: TGTGCCAGCAGCTTGGTGGGCAGGGGCGGATCCGGGGAGCTGTTTTTT.

This sequence joins TRBV3-1 and TRBJ2-1; 9 nucleotides agree with TRBD2. This CDR3 contains 13 residues. CDR1 LGHDT and CDR2 YNNKEL come from the germline V gene (reference sequence). V lost 0 bases to trimming and J lost 12 bases; unmatched junction nucleotides: 3. CDR3 in amino acids: CASSQEGGRGQFF. In DNA, the CDR3 is TGTGCCAGCAGCCAAGAGGGCGGGAGGGGGCAGTTCTTC.